This T cell receptor (beta chain) was recovered during a study of blood T cell repertoires in COVID-19 (TCRdb year 2020). Describing the broader study: The collaborator samples originated in the United States, Italy and Spain and spanned the acute and convalescent phases of COVID-19. Subjects who had been exposed to COVID-19, were actively infected with it, or had recovered from it provided the deeply sampled blood TCRbeta repertoires that made up the dataset. The sample metadata nearly always contained a de-identified subject ID, COVID-19 status, age in years and sex. The samples were drawn from the first 160 participants of the ongoing ImmuneRACE study and from 1,254 subjects provided by 6 global collaborators. The repertoires were made available in a free public database intended to serve as a resource for research on the immune response to SARS-CoV-2. The prospective study material was composed of cDNA or gDNA derived from T cells, B-cell-depleted T cells, or PBMCs. Where HLA class I and class II types were available, the types were taken from metadata supplied by the sample provider, not from assay-based typing. The paper's findings and limits, for the study overall: How much clinical and demographic metadata was included differed by source and by participant, and the metadata was provided uncurated.

TCRbeta CDR3 regions were amplified from genomic DNA using the immunoSEQ Assay, a bias-controlled multiplex PCR. The authors processed their data as follows. The number of nucleated cells in each sample was estimated by amplification of reference gene primers within the assay. To quantify the absolute abundance of each unique TCRbeta CDR3 rearrangement, sequence reads were collapsed and filtered. Productive Simpson clonality was computed per sample as the square root of Simpson's diversity index over productive rearrangements. TCRdb took this table from immuneACCESS and kept in-frame rearrangements with V and J called. Such tables lack part of the clones; where checked against another copy, unresolved V genes explain under half of the gap, and the rest is unexplained. From that table come the V and J calls and clone size; the DNA was used to work out D and trimming. Here the sample has 100,000 to 150,000 clones; less than 90% occur a single time. The ten most abundant clones make up 5% to 8% of the sample.

The CDR3 covers 14 residues, taking in both the cysteine and the phenylalanine. The only DNA kept is the CDR3, 42 bases in frame from the first base. Germline trimming: 5 bases from V, 3 bases from J; junction bases outside gene matches: 5. In the germline V gene, CDR1 corresponds to SGHDT and CDR2 to YYEEEE. The collaborating institutions used their own protocols to collect whole blood in K2EDTA tubes. For TCRbeta analysis, collaborator samples were shipped as frozen whole blood, as isolated PBMCs, or as DNA extracted from either sample type. This clone was seen a few times. Its binding antigen is unknown. No much larger clone exists at a distance of one base, and base qualities are not known.

The clonotype comes from a man at least 80 years old with active or convalescent COVID-19. The chain uses TRBV5-6 and TRBJ1-1, with 9 middle bases fitting TRBD1. The sample consisted of peripheral blood. The CDR3 region: CASRRDRADTEAFF. The DNA sequence reads TGTGCCAGCAGGAGGGACAGGGCGGACACTGAAGCTTTCTTT.